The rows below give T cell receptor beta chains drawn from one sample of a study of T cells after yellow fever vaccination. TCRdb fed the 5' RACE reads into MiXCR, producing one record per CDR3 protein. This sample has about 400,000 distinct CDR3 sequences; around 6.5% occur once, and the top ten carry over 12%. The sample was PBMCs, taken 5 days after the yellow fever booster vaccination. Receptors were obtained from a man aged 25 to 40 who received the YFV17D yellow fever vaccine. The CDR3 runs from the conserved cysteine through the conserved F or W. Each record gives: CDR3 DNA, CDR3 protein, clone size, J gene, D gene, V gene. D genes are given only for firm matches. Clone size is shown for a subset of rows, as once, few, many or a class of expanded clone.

DNA: TGTGCCAGCAGTCCCCCCGGGACACCCGCCTACAATGAGCAGTTCTTC
CDR3: CASSPPGTPAYNEQFF
size: .
J: TRBJ2-1
D: .
V: TRBV12-3/TRBV12-4

DNA: TGTGCCAGCCGGGACAGCACCACTGAAGCTTTCTTT
CDR3: CASRDSTTEAFF
size: few
J: TRBJ1-1
D: TRBD1
V: TRBV19

DNA: TGCGCCAGCAGCAATAGTCCCGGGACTAGCGGGACCTCCACAGATACGCAGTATTTT
CDR3: CASSNSPGTSGTSTDTQYF
size: .
J: TRBJ2-3
D: TRBD2
V: TRBV5-1

DNA: TGCAGTGCTAGGTACCGGGCCGACGAGCAGTACTTC
CDR3: CSARYRADEQYF
size: many
J: TRBJ2-7
D: .
V: TRBV20-1

DNA: TGTGCCAGTACCTACAGGGGCGCGGATGAAAAACTGTTTTTT
CDR3: CASTYRGADEKLFF
size: .
J: TRBJ1-4
D: TRBD1
V: TRBV19

DNA: TGTGCCAGCAGCTTATCCCGGGACACTCCCTACGAGCAGTACTTC
CDR3: CASSLSRDTPYEQYF
size: .
J: TRBJ2-7
D: .
V: TRBV7-2

DNA: TGTGCCAGCAGGGGGGACAGGGCTGAAGCTTTCTTT
CDR3: CASRGDRAEAFF
size: few
J: TRBJ1-1
D: TRBD1
V: TRBV25-1

DNA: TGTGCCACCAGCAGAGTTCTCCAAAATACGAACTACAATGAGCAGTTCTTC
CDR3: CATSRVLQNTNYNEQFF
size: many
J: TRBJ2-1
D: .
V: TRBV15

DNA: TGTGCCTGGAGTGTACAGCGGGAAGGGTCTGGTGAGCAGTTCTTC
CDR3: CAWSVQREGSGEQFF
size: .
J: TRBJ2-1
D: TRBD2
V: TRBV30

DNA: TGTGCCAGCAGCCGAGGGACACCGATCCTCCCCTACGAGCAGTACTTC
CDR3: CASSRGTPILPYEQYF
size: .
J: TRBJ2-7
D: .
V: TRBV7-2

DNA: TGTGCCAGCAGCCCTAGCGGCGGGGTGGCGGCCTACGAGCAGTACTTC
CDR3: CASSPSGGVAAYEQYF
size: .
J: TRBJ2-7
D: TRBD2
V: TRBV11-2

DNA: TGTGCCAGCTCACCACCGGCCGGAGGTATCGTGGCCCAGTACTTC
CDR3: CASSPPAGGIVAQYF
size: few
J: TRBJ2-5
D: .
V: TRBV18

DNA: TGTGCCAGCTCACCTCGGGAGGTTGAGCAGTTCTTC
CDR3: CASSPREVEQFF
size: .
J: TRBJ2-1
D: TRBD2
V: TRBV18

DNA: TGTGCCAGCAGTTCCATCCTGGCCCTCACAGGGCCCTACAATGAGCAGTTCTTC
CDR3: CASSSILALTGPYNEQFF
size: many
J: TRBJ2-1
D: .
V: TRBV28

DNA: TGCGCCAGCAGCCCGGGACAGTTACAAGAGACCCAGTACTTC
CDR3: CASSPGQLQETQYF
size: many
J: TRBJ2-5
D: TRBD1
V: TRBV5-1

DNA: TGCAGTGCCCTGGGACTAGCGGGAGGGCCTTACAATGAGCAGTTCTTC
CDR3: CSALGLAGGPYNEQFF
size: .
J: TRBJ2-1
D: TRBD2
V: TRBV20-1

DNA: TGCAGCGCGAACCTCCTCACGGGACAGGGGACCTACGAGCAGTACTTC
CDR3: CSANLLTGQGTYEQYF
size: few
J: TRBJ2-7
D: TRBD1
V: TRBV29-1

DNA: TGTGCCAGCAGCCCGGGACCCGGAGGGAGAGAGACCCAGTACTTC
CDR3: CASSPGPGGRETQYF
size: few
J: TRBJ2-5
D: .
V: TRBV7-2

DNA: TGTGCCAGCAGTTACTCTGTCTTGCGGATGCATCCTCGGCCCCAGCATTTT
CDR3: CASSYSVLRMHPRPQHF
size: .
J: TRBJ1-5
D: .
V: TRBV6-2/TRBV6-3

DNA: TGTGCCAGCACCTGGGACTTTCTAGGCGGGGATTCACCCCTCCACTTT
CDR3: CASTWDFLGGDSPLHF
size: many
J: TRBJ1-6
D: .
V: TRBV12-3/TRBV12-4

DNA: TGCAGTGCTAGAGCGTCGACGACAGATACGCAGTATTTT
CDR3: CSARASTTDTQYF
size: many
J: TRBJ2-3
D: .
V: TRBV20-1

DNA: TGTGCCAGCTCACCCCCCTCTGGCGGGACCCAGTACTTC
CDR3: CASSPPSGGTQYF
size: few
J: TRBJ2-5
D: .
V: TRBV18

DNA: TGTGCCAGCAGCTATGACGGCCCTCAAGAGACCCAGTACTTC
CDR3: CASSYDGPQETQYF
size: few
J: TRBJ2-5
D: .
V: TRBV5-5

DNA: TGTGCCAGCTCACCACAGGGGACATACGAGCAGTACTTC
CDR3: CASSPQGTYEQYF
size: few
J: TRBJ2-7
D: .
V: TRBV18

DNA: TGTGCCAGTATTGACAGGTTAAACACCGGGGAGCTGTTTTTT
CDR3: CASIDRLNTGELFF
size: .
J: TRBJ2-2
D: .
V: TRBV19

DNA: TGCAGTGCTAGTTGGGACTCAAGCTCCTACGAGCAGTACTTC
CDR3: CSASWDSSSYEQYF
size: many
J: TRBJ2-7
D: .
V: TRBV20-1

DNA: TGTGTCAGCAGTGCCGACTCAGCGGGGGATTGGGATACGCAGTATTTT
CDR3: CVSSADSAGDWDTQYF
size: .
J: TRBJ2-3
D: TRBD2
V: TRBV27

DNA: TGTGCCAGCAGCTTTCAGGCTAGCGCGTACAATGAGCAGTTCTTC
CDR3: CASSFQASAYNEQFF
size: .
J: TRBJ2-1
D: .
V: TRBV7-9

DNA: TGCGCCAGCAGCCCTAGCGGGAGGGTCGATACGCAGTATTTT
CDR3: CASSPSGRVDTQYF
size: many
J: TRBJ2-3
D: TRBD2
V: TRBV5-1

DNA: TGTGCCAGCAGCAATAGCGGGAGAGCCCAAGAGACCCAGTACTTC
CDR3: CASSNSGRAQETQYF
size: many
J: TRBJ2-5
D: TRBD2
V: TRBV12-3/TRBV12-4

DNA: TGTGCCAGCAGCTTATCGTTGGCAGTGGCCACAGATACGCAGTATTTT
CDR3: CASSLSLAVATDTQYF
size: many
J: TRBJ2-3
D: .
V: TRBV7-8

DNA: TGTGCCAGCAGCCCACGGACAGGGTCCCAGACCCAGTACTTC
CDR3: CASSPRTGSQTQYF
size: many
J: TRBJ2-5
D: TRBD1
V: TRBV7-2

DNA: TGTGCCAGCGGAGGGGCTAGCGGTAATCAAGAGACCCAGTACTTC
CDR3: CASGGASGNQETQYF
size: .
J: TRBJ2-5
D: TRBD2
V: TRBV5-4

DNA: TGTGCCAGCAGCTTAACCGGGACAGTGAGCACCTACGAGCAGTACTTC
CDR3: CASSLTGTVSTYEQYF
size: many
J: TRBJ2-7
D: TRBD1
V: TRBV7-2

DNA: TGTGCCAGCAGTTTGGTCTACACCAGGAACACCGGGGAGCTGTTTTTT
CDR3: CASSLVYTRNTGELFF
size: .
J: TRBJ2-2
D: .
V: TRBV12-3/TRBV12-4

DNA: TGCAGTGCTAGAGATCCTAGCGGGAGGGGTGAGCAGTTCTTC
CDR3: CSARDPSGRGEQFF
size: few
J: TRBJ2-1
D: TRBD2
V: TRBV20-1

DNA: TGCAGCGGCGGGACAGCTAATGAAAAACTGTTTTTT
CDR3: CSGGTANEKLFF
size: few
J: TRBJ1-4
D: TRBD1
V: TRBV29-1

DNA: TGTGCCAGCAGCTTAGAGGGGGCCGTCTCTGGAAACACCATATATTTT
CDR3: CASSLEGAVSGNTIYF
size: .
J: TRBJ1-3
D: TRBD1
V: TRBV7-9

DNA: TGTGCCAGCAGCGACCAGAGGATCACCCAGTACTTC
CDR3: CASSDQRITQYF
size: .
J: TRBJ2-5
D: .
V: TRBV7-9

DNA: TGTGCCAGCAGCGTAGAGCCAGGGAGGGGCACCGGGGAGCTGTTTTTT
CDR3: CASSVEPGRGTGELFF
size: many
J: TRBJ2-2
D: TRBD2
V: TRBV9

DNA: TGTGCCAGCAGCCAAGAGTTAACTGAAGCTTTCTTT
CDR3: CASSQELTEAFF
size: many
J: TRBJ1-1
D: .
V: TRBV3-1

DNA: TGTGCCAGTAGTCCCCGGACACCATATAGCAATCAGCCCCAGCATTTT
CDR3: CASSPRTPYSNQPQHF
size: .
J: TRBJ1-5
D: .
V: TRBV19

DNA: TGCGCCAGCAGCTTGGGGACTAGCGGGAGAACGGGGGACAATGAGCAGTTCTTC
CDR3: CASSLGTSGRTGDNEQFF
size: .
J: TRBJ2-1
D: TRBD2
V: TRBV5-1

DNA: TGTGCCAGCAGTTTCGCGGGGGCAAGAGATACGCAGTATTTT
CDR3: CASSFAGARDTQYF
size: many
J: TRBJ2-3
D: .
V: TRBV12-3/TRBV12-4

DNA: TGCAGTGCCTTGACTCTGGGTCTTCGCGAAGAGACCCAGTACTTC
CDR3: CSALTLGLREETQYF
size: few
J: TRBJ2-5
D: .
V: TRBV20-1

DNA: TGCGCCAGCATACCGGGAGTCCCCTCCTACGAGCAGTACTTC
CDR3: CASIPGVPSYEQYF
size: few
J: TRBJ2-7
D: .
V: TRBV23-1

DNA: TGCGCCAGCAGCCAAGCGGGCACTTTGAACACTGAAGCTTTCTTT
CDR3: CASSQAGTLNTEAFF
size: .
J: TRBJ1-1
D: .
V: TRBV4-3

DNA: TGCAGCGTTTCTCCCCTTGGGGGTGAGCAGTTCTTC
CDR3: CSVSPLGGEQFF
size: many
J: TRBJ2-1
D: .
V: TRBV29-1

DNA: TGCGCCAGCAGCTTGGGTGCCTCGTCTGGGTCCAACGTCCTGACTTTC
CDR3: CASSLGASSGSNVLTF
size: .
J: TRBJ2-6
D: .
V: TRBV5-1

DNA: TGTGCCAGCAGCCACGAATACAGGGTTGCGAACGAGCAGTACTTC
CDR3: CASSHEYRVANEQYF
size: few
J: TRBJ2-7
D: .
V: TRBV14

DNA: TGCAGCGTCTTAGCCTTCCGGGACAGGGGATCCTACGAGCAGTACTTC
CDR3: CSVLAFRDRGSYEQYF
size: .
J: TRBJ2-7
D: TRBD1
V: TRBV29-1

DNA: TGTGCCAGCAGCTCCCCGAACCAAGCGGGTCCGTGGGAGACCCAGTACTTC
CDR3: CASSSPNQAGPWETQYF
size: few
J: TRBJ2-5
D: .
V: TRBV7-9

DNA: TGTGCCAGCAGTGAAGGGCAGGTCTATGGCTACACCTTC
CDR3: CASSEGQVYGYTF
size: few
J: TRBJ1-2
D: .
V: TRBV6-1